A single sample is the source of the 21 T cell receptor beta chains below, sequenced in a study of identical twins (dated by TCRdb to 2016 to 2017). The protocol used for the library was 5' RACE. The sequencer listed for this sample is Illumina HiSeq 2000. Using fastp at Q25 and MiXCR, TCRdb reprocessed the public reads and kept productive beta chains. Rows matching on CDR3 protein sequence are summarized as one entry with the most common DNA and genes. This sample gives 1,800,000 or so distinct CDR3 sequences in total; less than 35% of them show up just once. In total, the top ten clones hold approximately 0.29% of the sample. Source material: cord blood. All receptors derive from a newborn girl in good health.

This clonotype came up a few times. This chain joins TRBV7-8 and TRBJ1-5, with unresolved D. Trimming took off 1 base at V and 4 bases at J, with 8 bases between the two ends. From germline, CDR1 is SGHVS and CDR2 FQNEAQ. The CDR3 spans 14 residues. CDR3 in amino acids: CASSLGTENQPQHF. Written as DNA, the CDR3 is TGTGCCAGCAGCTTAGGGACCGAAAATCAGCCCCAGCATTTT.

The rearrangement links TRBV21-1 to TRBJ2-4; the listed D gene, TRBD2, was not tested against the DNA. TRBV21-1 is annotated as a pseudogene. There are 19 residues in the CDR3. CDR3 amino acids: CASSKGTRDEEIPKNIQYF. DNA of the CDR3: TGTGCCAGCAGCAAAGGGACTAGGGACGAAGAGATCCCCAAAAACATTCAGTACTTC.

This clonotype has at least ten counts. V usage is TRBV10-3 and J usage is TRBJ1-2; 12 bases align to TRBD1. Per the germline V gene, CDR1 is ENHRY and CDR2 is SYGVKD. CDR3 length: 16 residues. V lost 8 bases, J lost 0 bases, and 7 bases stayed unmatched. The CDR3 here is CAIAGDRGLTNYGYTF. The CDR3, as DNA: TGTGCCATCGCGGGGGACAGGGGGCTGACTAACTATGGCTACACCTTC.

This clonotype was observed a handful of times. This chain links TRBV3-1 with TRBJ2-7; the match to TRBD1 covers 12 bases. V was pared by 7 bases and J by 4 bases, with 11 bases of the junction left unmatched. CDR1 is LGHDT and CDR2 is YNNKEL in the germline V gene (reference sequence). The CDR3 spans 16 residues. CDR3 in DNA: TGTGCCAGCACCAGAGGGTCGGGACAGGGGGCTTACGAGCAGTACTTC. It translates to CASTRGSGQGAYEQYF.

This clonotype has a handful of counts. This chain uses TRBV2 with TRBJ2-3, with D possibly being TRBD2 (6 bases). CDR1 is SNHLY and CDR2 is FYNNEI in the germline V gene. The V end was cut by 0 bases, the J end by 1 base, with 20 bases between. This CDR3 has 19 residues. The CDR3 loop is CASSEAWDFRLAGTDTQYF. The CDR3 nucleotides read TGTGCCAGCAGTGAAGCGTGGGACTTTCGGCTAGCAGGCACAGATACGCAGTATTTT.

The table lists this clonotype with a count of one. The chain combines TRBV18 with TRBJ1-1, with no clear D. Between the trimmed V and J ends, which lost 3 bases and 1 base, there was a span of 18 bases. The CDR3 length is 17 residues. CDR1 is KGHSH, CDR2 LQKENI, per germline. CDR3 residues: CASSPKPFAVPNTEAFF. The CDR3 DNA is TGTGCCAGCTCACCCAAACCGTTCGCGGTCCCGAACACTGAAGCTTTCTTT.

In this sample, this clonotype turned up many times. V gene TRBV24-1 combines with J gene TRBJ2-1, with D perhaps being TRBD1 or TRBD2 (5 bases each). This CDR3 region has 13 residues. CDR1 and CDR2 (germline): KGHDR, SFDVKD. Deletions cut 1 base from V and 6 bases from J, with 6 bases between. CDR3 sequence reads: CATSDFGGNEQFF. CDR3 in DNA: TGTGCCACCAGTGATTTTGGGGGCAATGAGCAGTTCTTC.

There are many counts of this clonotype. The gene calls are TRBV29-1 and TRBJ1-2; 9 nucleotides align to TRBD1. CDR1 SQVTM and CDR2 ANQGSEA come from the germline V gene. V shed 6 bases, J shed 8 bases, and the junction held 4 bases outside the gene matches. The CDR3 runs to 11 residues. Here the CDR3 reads CSVRTGEGYTF. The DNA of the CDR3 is TGCAGCGTCCGGACAGGGGAAGGCTACACCTTC.

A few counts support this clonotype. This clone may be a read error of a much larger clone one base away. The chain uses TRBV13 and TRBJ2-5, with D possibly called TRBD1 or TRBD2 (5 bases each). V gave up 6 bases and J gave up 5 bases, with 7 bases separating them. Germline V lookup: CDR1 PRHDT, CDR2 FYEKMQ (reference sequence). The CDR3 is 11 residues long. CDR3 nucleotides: TGTGCCAGCAGTGGGGACGAGACCCAGTACTTC. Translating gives CASSGDETQYF.

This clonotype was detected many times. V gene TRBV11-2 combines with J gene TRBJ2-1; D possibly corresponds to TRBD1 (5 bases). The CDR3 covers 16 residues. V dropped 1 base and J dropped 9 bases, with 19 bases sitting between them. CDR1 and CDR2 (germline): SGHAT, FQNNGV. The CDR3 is CASSLGSTVWGCEQFF. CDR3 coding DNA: TGTGCCAGCAGCTTAGGTAGTACGGTCTGGGGCTGTGAGCAGTTCTTC.

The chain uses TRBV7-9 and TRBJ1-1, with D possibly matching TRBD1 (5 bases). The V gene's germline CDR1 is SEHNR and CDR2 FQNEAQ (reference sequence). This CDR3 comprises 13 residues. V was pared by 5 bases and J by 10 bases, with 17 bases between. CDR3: CASSEEGPPRAFF. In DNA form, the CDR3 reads TGTGCCAGCAGCGAAGAGGGGCCACCACGAGCTTTCTTT.

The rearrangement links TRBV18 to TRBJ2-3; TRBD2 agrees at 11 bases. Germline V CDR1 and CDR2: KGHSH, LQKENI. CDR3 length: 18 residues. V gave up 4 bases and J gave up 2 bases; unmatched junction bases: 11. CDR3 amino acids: CASSLLAGDPLSTDTQYF. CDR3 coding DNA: TGTGCCAGCTCACTACTAGCGGGAGACCCCCTCTCCACAGATACGCAGTATTTT. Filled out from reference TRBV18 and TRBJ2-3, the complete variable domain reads NAGVMQNPRHLVRRRGQEARLRCSPMKGHSHVYWYRQLPEEGLKFMVYLQKENIIDESGMPKERFSAEFPKEGPSILRIQQVVRGDSAAYFCASSLLAGDPLSTDTQYFGPGTRLTVL.

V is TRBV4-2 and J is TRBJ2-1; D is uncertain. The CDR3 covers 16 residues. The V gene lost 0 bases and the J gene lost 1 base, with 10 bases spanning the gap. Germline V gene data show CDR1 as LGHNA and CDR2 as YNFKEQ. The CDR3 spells CASSQERRTSYNEQFF. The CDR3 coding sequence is TGTGCCAGCAGCCAAGAACGTAGAACGTCCTACAATGAGCAGTTCTTC.

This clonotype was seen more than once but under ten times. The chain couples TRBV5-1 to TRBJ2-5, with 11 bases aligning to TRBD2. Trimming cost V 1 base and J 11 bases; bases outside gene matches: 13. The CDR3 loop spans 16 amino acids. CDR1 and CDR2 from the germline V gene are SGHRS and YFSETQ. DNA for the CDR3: TGCGCCAGCAGCTTGAGTCTAGCGGGGGGATCCAATGAGCAGTACTTC. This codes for CASSLSLAGGSNEQYF.

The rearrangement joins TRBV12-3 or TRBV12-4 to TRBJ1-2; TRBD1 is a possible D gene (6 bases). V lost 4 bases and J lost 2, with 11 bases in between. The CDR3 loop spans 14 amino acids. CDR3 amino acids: CASSSGDGNYGYTF. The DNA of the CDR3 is TGTGCCAGCAGTTCAGGGGACGGGAACTATGGCTACACCTTC.

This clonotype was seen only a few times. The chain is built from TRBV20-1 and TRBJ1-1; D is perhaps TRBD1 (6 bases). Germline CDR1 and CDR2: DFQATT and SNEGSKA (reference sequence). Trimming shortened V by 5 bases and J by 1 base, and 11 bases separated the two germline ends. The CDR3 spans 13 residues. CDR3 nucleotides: TGCAGTGCTCCGAAACAGGGGAACACTGAAGCTTTCTTT. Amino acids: CSAPKQGNTEAFF.

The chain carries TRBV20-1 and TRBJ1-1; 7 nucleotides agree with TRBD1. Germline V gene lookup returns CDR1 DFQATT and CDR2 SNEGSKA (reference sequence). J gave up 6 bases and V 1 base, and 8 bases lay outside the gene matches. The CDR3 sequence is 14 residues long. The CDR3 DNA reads TGCAGTGCTAGAGCAGGGGGGCGGGGAGCTGAAGCTTTCTTT. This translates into CSARAGGRGAEAFF.

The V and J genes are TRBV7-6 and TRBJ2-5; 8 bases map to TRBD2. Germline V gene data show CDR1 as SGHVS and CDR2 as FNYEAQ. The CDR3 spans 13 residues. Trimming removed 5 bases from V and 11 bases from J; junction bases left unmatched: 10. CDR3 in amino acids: CASSRTSQFEQYF. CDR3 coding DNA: TGTGCCAGCAGCCGGACTAGCCAATTTGAGCAGTACTTC. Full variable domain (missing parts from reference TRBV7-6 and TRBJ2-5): GAGVSQSPRYKVTKRGQDVALRCDPISGHVSLYWYRQALGQGPEFLTYFNYEAQQDKSGLPNDRFSAERPEGSISTLTIQRTEQRDSAMYRCASSRTSQFEQYFGPGTRLLVL.

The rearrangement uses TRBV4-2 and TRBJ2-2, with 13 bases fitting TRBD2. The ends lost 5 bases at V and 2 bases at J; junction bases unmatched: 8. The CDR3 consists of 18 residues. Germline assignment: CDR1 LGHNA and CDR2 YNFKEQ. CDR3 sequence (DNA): TGTGCCAGCAGCGGTCCGGGACTAGCGGGGTTAAACACCGGGGAGCTGTTTTTT. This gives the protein CASSGPGLAGLNTGELFF.

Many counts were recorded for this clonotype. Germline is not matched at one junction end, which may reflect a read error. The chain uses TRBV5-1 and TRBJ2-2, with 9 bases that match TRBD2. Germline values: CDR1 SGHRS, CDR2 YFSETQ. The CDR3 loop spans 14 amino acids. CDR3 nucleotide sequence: TGTGCCAGCAGTTTAGCGGGAGACACCGGGGAGCTGTTTTTT. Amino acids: CASSLAGDTGELFF.

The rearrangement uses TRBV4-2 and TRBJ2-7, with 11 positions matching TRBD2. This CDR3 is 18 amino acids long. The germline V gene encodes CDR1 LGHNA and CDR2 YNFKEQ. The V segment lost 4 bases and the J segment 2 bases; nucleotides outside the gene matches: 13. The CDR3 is CASSPYPSLAGVAYEQYF. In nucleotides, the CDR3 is TGTGCCAGCAGCCCTTACCCATCACTAGCGGGAGTCGCCTACGAGCAGTACTTC.